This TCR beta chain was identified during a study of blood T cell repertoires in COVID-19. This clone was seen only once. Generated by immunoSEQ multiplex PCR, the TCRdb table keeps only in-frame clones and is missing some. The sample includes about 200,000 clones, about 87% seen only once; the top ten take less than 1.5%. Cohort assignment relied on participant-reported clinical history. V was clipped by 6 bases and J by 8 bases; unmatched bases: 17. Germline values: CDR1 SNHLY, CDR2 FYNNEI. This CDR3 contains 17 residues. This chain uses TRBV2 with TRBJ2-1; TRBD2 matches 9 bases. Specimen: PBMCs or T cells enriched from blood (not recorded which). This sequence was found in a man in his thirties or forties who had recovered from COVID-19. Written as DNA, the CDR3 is TGTGCCAGCAGATACGTAAGGTTTAGCGGGGGCGGGGATGAGCAGTTCTTC. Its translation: CASRYVRFSGGGDEQFF.